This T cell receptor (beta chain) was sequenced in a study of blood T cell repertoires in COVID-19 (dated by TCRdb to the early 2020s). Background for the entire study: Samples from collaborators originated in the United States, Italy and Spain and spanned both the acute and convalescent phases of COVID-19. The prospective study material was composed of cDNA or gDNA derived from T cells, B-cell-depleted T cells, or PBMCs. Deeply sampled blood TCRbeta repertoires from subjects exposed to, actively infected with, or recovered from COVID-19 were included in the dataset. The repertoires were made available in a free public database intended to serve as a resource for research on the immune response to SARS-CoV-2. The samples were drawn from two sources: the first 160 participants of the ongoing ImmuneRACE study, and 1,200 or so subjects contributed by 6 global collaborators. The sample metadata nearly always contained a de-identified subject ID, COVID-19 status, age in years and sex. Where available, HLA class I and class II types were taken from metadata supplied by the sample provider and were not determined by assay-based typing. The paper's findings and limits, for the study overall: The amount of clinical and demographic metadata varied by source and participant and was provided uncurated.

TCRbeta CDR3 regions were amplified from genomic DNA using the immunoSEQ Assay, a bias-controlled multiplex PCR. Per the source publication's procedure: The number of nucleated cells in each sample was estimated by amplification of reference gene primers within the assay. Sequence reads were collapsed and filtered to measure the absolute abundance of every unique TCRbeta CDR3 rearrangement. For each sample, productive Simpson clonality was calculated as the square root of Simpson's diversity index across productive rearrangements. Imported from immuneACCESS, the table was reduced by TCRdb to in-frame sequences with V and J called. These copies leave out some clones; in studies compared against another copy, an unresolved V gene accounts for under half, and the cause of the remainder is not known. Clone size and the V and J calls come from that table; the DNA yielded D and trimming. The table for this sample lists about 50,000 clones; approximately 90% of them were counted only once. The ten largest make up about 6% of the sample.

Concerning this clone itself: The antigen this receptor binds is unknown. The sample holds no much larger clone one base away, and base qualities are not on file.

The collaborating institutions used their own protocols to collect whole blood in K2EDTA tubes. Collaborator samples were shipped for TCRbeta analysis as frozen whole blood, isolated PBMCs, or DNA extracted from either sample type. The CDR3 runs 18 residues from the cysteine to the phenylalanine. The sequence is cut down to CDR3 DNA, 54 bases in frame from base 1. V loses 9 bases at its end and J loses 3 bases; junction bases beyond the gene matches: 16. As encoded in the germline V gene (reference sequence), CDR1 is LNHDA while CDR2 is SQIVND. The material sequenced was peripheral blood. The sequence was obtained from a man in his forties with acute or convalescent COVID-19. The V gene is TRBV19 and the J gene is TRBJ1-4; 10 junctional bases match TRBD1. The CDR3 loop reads CARPDRGQKEAANEKLFF. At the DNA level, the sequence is TGTGCCAGGCCTGACAGGGGGCAGAAAGAGGCAGCTAATGAAAAACTGTTTTTT.